Each of the 5 T cell receptor beta chains below was sequenced from the same sample in a study of T cell repertoires in aging, cancer and after chemotherapy. Rearranged V-D-J TRB sequences were amplified with a mixed TRB-A/B primer pool. Using its own MiXCR run on the multiplex PCR reads, TCRdb lists one record per CDR3 protein. This sample carries over 9,000 distinct CDR3 sequences, more than 20% of them seen once, and the ten largest clones take about 1.9%. Amplification of TCR beta used genomic DNA extracted from peripheral blood. Sequenced sample: blood. All receptors derive from a human donor in good health.

The chain joins TRBV10-3 to TRBJ2-2; D may be TRBD1 (6 bases). CDR3 length: 14 amino acids. Germline CDR1 ENHRY, CDR2 SYGVKD. The V end was cut by 2 bases, the J end by 5 bases, with 9 bases between. The CDR3 DNA is TGTGCCATCAGTGAGCCAGGGGAGACCGGGGAGCTGTTTTTT. Translation gives CAISEPGETGELFF.

This clonotype is medium-sized within its sample. The V and J genes are TRBV15 and TRBJ1-4; no clear D gene. Per germline, CDR1 LNHNV and CDR2 YYDKDF (reference sequence). This CDR3 comprises 16 residues. V was trimmed by 5 bases and J by 0 bases, leaving 13 bases between them. In DNA form, the CDR3 reads TGTGCCACCAGCCCCCGCCGGGGAACAACTAATGAAAAACTGTTTTTT. Protein: CATSPRRGTTNEKLFF.

The rearrangement joins TRBV5-1 to TRBJ2-4; D is unclear. The CDR3 is 16 amino acids. The V and J ends lost 0 bases and 0 bases respectively, with 10 bases between them. CDR1 SGHRS and CDR2 YFSETQ come from the germline V gene. The DNA for the CDR3 is TGCGCCAGCAGCTTGGACCGTCCGCTAGCCAAAAACATTCAGTACTTC. This sequence encodes CASSLDRPLAKNIQYF. The full variable domain, its missing parts supplied by reference TRBV5-1 and TRBJ2-4, is KAGVTQTPRYLIKTRGQQVTLSCSPISGHRSVSWYQQTPGQGLQFLFEYFSETQRNKGNFPGRFSGRQFSNSRSEMNVSTLELGDSALYLCASSLDRPLAKNIQYFGAGTRLSVL.

This clonotype is medium-sized (0.01 to 0.1%) within its sample. The V and J genes are TRBV11-2 and TRBJ1-2, with a weak D call TRBD1 (5 bases). Trimming stripped 3 bases from V and 0 bases from J, with 17 bases between. The CDR3 runs to 17 residues. CDR1 and CDR2 (germline): SGHAT, FQNNGV. In nucleotides, the CDR3 is TGTGCCAGCAGCTTTAATGCAGGGTATGGGGCTAACTATGGCTACACCTTC. Encoded protein: CASSFNAGYGANYGYTF.

With regard to this clonotype: The junction departs from the called germline gene at one end, perhaps through a read error. The V gene is TRBV4-2, the J gene TRBJ2-1; a possible D gene is TRBD2 (6 bases). Germline V gene lookup returns CDR1 LGHNA and CDR2 YNFKEQ. The CDR3 has 17 amino acids. The DNA of the CDR3 is TGCGCCAGCAGCCTAGCCCTACGGGGGAGCTCCTACAATGAGCAGTTCTTC. It encodes CASSLALRGSSYNEQFF.